This T cell receptor beta chain was identified in a study of breast tumors, draining lymph nodes, adjacent tissues. Study findings and constraints: That most tumor T cells come from lymph nodes remained unproven.

MiXCR, applied by TCRdb to the multiplex PCR reads, yields one record per CDR3 protein. The sample lists about 25,000 distinct CDR3 sequences, under 30% occurring once. This clonotype qualifies as medium-sized (0.01 to 0.1%). Its specificity is unknown. Germline CDR1 and CDR2: MDHEN and SYDVKM. V lost 2 bases and J 5 bases, leaving 10 bases between the germline ends. This CDR3 is built from 14 residues. The sequenced sample consisted of breast tumor tissue. V is TRBV28 and J is TRBJ1-5, with a weak D call TRBD1 (6 bases). The receptor's source is a female donor with breast cancer. Some clones in this sample may be carry-over from other donors' samples. The CDR3, as DNA: TGTGCCAGCAGTTTAGATGGGGGCTATCAGCCCCAGCATTTT. The encoded protein is CASSLDGGYQPQHF.